The 17 T cell receptor beta chains in this list originate from one sample, sequenced in a study of cytomegalovirus exposure and HLA in healthy donors. PCR used 60 Vbeta primers and 13 Jbeta primers. The assay was immunoSEQ multiplex PCR, and TCRdb's table has in-frame clones only and misses some. The sample holds about 150,000 clones; roughly 80% are singletons and the top ten take approximately 6%. The sequencing input was PBMCs. Receptors were obtained from a man under 40 in good health and CMV-seropositive.

This clone was seen only once. V usage is TRBV19 and J usage is TRBJ2-1; D gene unclear. V lost 2 bases, J lost 0 bases, and 8 bases lay in between. The CDR3 spans 15 residues. Germline CDR1 reads LNHDA; CDR2 reads SQIVND (reference sequence). CDR3 sequence: CASSIMASSYNEQFF. CDR3 bases: TGTGCCAGTAGTATAATGGCATCCTCCTACAATGAGCAGTTCTTC.

The genes are TRBV5-4 and TRBJ2-1; 13 bases match TRBD2. Germline CDR1 is SGHNT and CDR2 is YYREEE (reference sequence). After removal of 4 bases from V and 7 bases from J, the junction contained 5 bases not matched to a gene. This CDR3 spans 15 amino acids. The CDR3 nucleotides are TGTGCCAGCAGCCTCCCGACTAGCGGGGGGAATGAGCAGTTCTTC. This codes for CASSLPTSGGNEQFF.

This clone was detected only once. The chain links TRBV4-3 to TRBJ2-7; weak D call: TRBD2 (5 bases). Germline CDR1 reads LGHNA; CDR2 reads YSLEER. The CDR3 length is 16 residues. Trimming took off 4 bases at V and 0 bases at J, with 16 bases between the two ends. This CDR3 is CASSRLRTGSSYEQYF. CDR3 sequence (DNA): TGCGCCAGCAGCCGCCTTCGGACTGGGAGCTCCTACGAGCAGTACTTC.

The chain recombines TRBV7-2 with TRBJ2-5; possibly TRBD1 for D (6 bases). The DNA end lines up better with TRBJ2-7; the J call may be wrong. CDR3 length: 15 amino acids. The germline CDR1 and CDR2 sequences are SGHTA and FQGNSA. DNA of the CDR3: TGTGCCAGCAGCCTCAGGGGACGGGACATCTACGAGCAGTACTTC. Amino acids: CASSLRGRDIYEQYF.

This clone has a handful of counts. J is TRBJ1-1 and V is TRBV4-2; perhaps TRBD1 as D (6 bases). The germline V and J ends were trimmed by 0 bases and 4 bases, with 18 bases remaining between them. Germline-derived CDR1 and CDR2 are LGHNA and YNFKEQ. This CDR3 has 17 amino acids. In nucleotides, the CDR3 is TGTGCCAGCAGCCAAGATTGGGCCCGGGGGGCGGGCACTGAAGCTTTCTTT. Translated, it gives CASSQDWARGAGTEAFF.

V usage is TRBV9 and J usage is TRBJ2-3; the D gene is possibly TRBD2 (6 bases). CDR1 SGDLS and CDR2 YYNGEE come from the germline V gene. Trimming pared 2 bases from V and 5 bases from J, leaving 15 bases between. The CDR3 runs 15 residues. The CDR3 DNA is TGTGCCAGCAGCGTGGGACTGCTGCGAGGAGATACGCAGTATTTT. This sequence encodes CASSVGLLRGDTQYF.

The chain uses TRBV6-5 and TRBJ1-1; TRBD1 might be the D (5 bases). V lost 3 bases to trimming and J lost 1 base, with 9 bases between them. The germline CDR1 and CDR2 sequences are MNHEY and SVGAGI. The CDR3 sequence is 14 residues long. The CDR3, as DNA: TGTGCCAGCAGTTATAGGGGTGGGAACACTGAAGCTTTCTTT. Encoded protein: CASSYRGGNTEAFF.

This chain links TRBV11-3 with TRBJ2-1; D not resolved. Per the germline V gene, CDR1 is SGHNT and CDR2 is YENEEA. The CDR3 sequence is 12 residues long. V was cut by 3 bases and J by 10 bases, with 10 bases left in between. The CDR3 sequence is CASSLNLKEQFF. The CDR3 nucleotides read TGTGCCAGCAGCTTGAATCTAAAAGAGCAGTTCTTC.

The rearrangement uses TRBV5-4 and TRBJ1-2; D gene unclear. CDR1 is SGHNT and CDR2 is YYREEE in the germline V gene (reference sequence). The CDR3 runs 13 residues. Trimming pared 1 base from V and 5 bases from J, leaving 9 bases between. Here the CDR3 DNA reads TGTGCCAGCAGCTTGAGCGACGGGTATGGCTACACCTTC. Amino acids: CASSLSDGYGYTF.

The V gene is TRBV5-6, the J gene TRBJ2-2; D gene unclear. CDR1 and CDR2 (germline): SGHDT, YYEEEE. Trimming pared 4 bases from V and 5 bases from J, leaving 9 bases between. This CDR3 spans 13 amino acids. The CDR3 bases are TGTGCCAGCAGCCTGGCCGGGACCGGGGAGCTGTTTTTT. Amino acid sequence: CASSLAGTGELFF.

This clone came up once. V and J are TRBV18 and TRBJ1-2, with 9 bases fitting TRBD1. The CDR3 covers 15 residues. Germline CDR1 is KGHSH and CDR2 is LQKENI. V lost 3 bases and J lost 2; bases outside the gene matches: 4. CDR3 coding DNA: TGTGCCAGCTCACCCGGCACAGGGGGCAACTATGGCTACACCTTC. Translated: CASSPGTGGNYGYTF.

This chain joins TRBV6-6 and TRBJ2-7; weak D call: TRBD1 (6 bases). This CDR3 comprises 12 residues. Germline V gives CDR1 MNHNY, CDR2 SVGAGI (reference sequence). In nucleotides, the CDR3 is TGTGCTGCGACAGGAGTCTCCTACGAGCAGTACTTC. Its protein product is CAATGVSYEQYF.

The V and J genes are TRBV28 and TRBJ2-4, with 7 nucleotides matching TRBD2. Per germline, CDR1 MDHEN and CDR2 SYDVKM. V trimming: 1 base; J trimming: 5 bases; junction bases outside the gene matches: 5. The CDR3 spans 15 residues. The CDR3 DNA reads as TGTGCCAGCAGTTTATTAGGACGGGGGGAAAACATTCAGTACTTC. Translation: CASSLLGRGENIQYF.

The chain uses TRBV5-5 and TRBJ1-1; D call uncertain. This CDR3 contains 11 residues. The ends were cut back, 4 bases at V and 5 bases at J, with 6 bases in the middle. Germline loops: CDR1 SGHKS, CDR2 YYEKEE (reference sequence). For the CDR3, the DNA is TGTGCCAGCAGCATATATACTGAAGCTTTCTTT. Protein sequence: CASSIYTEAFF.

The chain employs TRBV19 and TRBJ1-2; D gene unclear. The V gene's germline CDR1 is LNHDA and CDR2 SQIVND (reference sequence). The CDR3 consists of 15 residues. The germline V and J ends were trimmed by 4 bases and 3 bases, with 15 bases remaining between them. CDR3 residues: CASSTVSERDYGYTF. The CDR3 DNA sequence: TGTGCCAGTAGTACAGTTTCAGAGCGGGACTATGGCTACACCTTC. The full variable domain, in which reference TRBV19 and TRBJ1-2 provide the parts outside the CDR3, is DGGITQSPKYLFRKEGQNVTLSCEQNLNHDAMYWYRQDPGQGLRLIYYSQIVNDFQKGDIAEGYSVSREKKESFPLTVTSAQKNPTAFYLCASSTVSERDYGYTFGSGTRLTVV.

The V gene is TRBV6-1, the J gene TRBJ2-7; possibly TRBD2 for D (6 bases). V was shortened by 4 bases and J by 1 base, with 14 bases between the two germline ends. The CDR3 extends over 15 amino acids. CDR1 and CDR2 from the germline V gene are MNHNS and SASEGT. The CDR3 here is CASSVAGTGSYEQYF. The DNA of the CDR3 is TGTGCCAGCAGTGTTGCCGGGACTGGGTCCTACGAGCAGTACTTC.

The genes are TRBV7-8 and TRBJ1-2; perhaps TRBD1 as D (6 bases). Germline CDR1 and CDR2: SGHVS and FQNEAQ. CDR3 size: 15 residues. With 4 bases removed from V and 9 bases from J, the gap between germline ends came to 21 bases. DNA of the CDR3: TGTGCCAGCAGCTCGAAAACCCCCACCGGGACACGCTACACCTTC. Translated: CASSSKTPTGTRYTF.